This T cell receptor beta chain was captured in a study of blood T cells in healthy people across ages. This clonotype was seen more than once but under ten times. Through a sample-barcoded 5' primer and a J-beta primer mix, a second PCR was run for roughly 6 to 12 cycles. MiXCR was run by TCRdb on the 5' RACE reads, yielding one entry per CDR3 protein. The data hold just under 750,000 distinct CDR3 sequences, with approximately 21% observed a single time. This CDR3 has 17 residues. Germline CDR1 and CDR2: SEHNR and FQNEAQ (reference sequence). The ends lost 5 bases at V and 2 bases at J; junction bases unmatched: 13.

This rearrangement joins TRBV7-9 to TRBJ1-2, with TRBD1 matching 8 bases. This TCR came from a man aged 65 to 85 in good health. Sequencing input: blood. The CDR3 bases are TGTGCCAGCAGCCCGAGTGCCAGGGGGCCTAAGAACTATGGCTACACCTTC. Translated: CASSPSARGPKNYGYTF. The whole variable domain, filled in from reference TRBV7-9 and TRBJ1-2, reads DTGVSQNPRHKITKRGQNVTFRCDPISEHNRLYWYRQTLGQGPEFLTYFQNEAQLEKSRLLSDRFSAERPKGSFSTLEIQRTEQGDSAMYLCASSPSARGPKNYGYTFGSGTRLTVV.